These T cell receptor beta chains were read from a single sample in a study of Ad26.COV2.S vaccination and SARS-CoV-2 variants. The data were produced by immunoSEQ multiplex PCR, yet TCRdb's version contains in-frame clones alone and is incomplete. The data show about 500,000 clones, nearly 90% seen once. The sequenced sample was peripheral blood, obtained in a trial of Ad26.COV2.S vaccine versus placebo. Receptors were obtained from a person between 18 and 60 years old who received the Ad26.COV2.S COVID-19 vaccine or a placebo. Each CDR3 is given with its conserved first and last residue. A D gene is named only where the DNA matches it firmly. Size is omitted from some rows. Given values are once, few, many or a class for expanded clones.

>-|14|-|TRBV6-5|TRBJ1-4
TGTGCCAGCAGTTCCCTGGGCTCTAATGAAAAACTGTTTTTT
CASSSLGSNEKLFF
>-|14|-|TRBV30|TRBJ1-2
TGTGCCTGGAGCTTCCCCGGCCGCCGGGAGGGCTACACCTTC
CAWSFPGRREGYTF
>-|13|-|TRBV29-1|TRBJ2-3
TGCAGCGTTACCCAACCCGAAGCGGATACGCAGTATTTT
CSVTQPEADTQYF
>-|13|-|TRBV28|TRBJ2-7
TGTGCCAGCACGGGGCTCTCTCCCTACGAGCAGTACTTC
CASTGLSPYEQYF
>-|14|TRBD1|TRBV6-5|TRBJ2-1
TGTGCCAGCACCCGACAGGGGGCCCACAATGAGCAGTTCTTC
CASTRQGAHNEQFF
>-|14|-|TRBV6-5|TRBJ1-1
TGTGCCAGCAGCCGCGTAAATCTGAACACTGAAGCTTTCTTT
CASSRVNLNTEAFF
>-|12|-|TRBV28|TRBJ2-7
TGTGCCAGCAGTTTCACTAGCTACGAGCAGTACTTC
CASSFTSYEQYF
>-|15|-|TRBV3-1/TRBV3-2|TRBJ1-5
TGTGCCAGCAGCTTGAGCCAGGGGAGCAATCAGCCCCAGCATTTT
CASSLSQGSNQPQHF
>-|13|TRBD1|TRBV4-1|TRBJ2-7
TGCGCCAGCAGCCAAGATGGGGACAGCGAGCAGTACTTC
CASSQDGDSEQYF
>-|12|-|TRBV6-2/TRBV6-3|TRBJ2-7
TGTGCCAGCAGTGGGGGCTCCTACGAGCAGTACTTC
CASSGGSYEQYF
>-|16|TRBD1|TRBV19|TRBJ1-5
TGTGCCAGTAGTATAGGACAGGGTAGGGGAAATCAGCCCCAGCATTTT
CASSIGQGRGNQPQHF
>-|16|TRBD2|TRBV5-1|TRBJ2-3
TGCGCCAGCAGTTGGGGACTAGCGGGAGTTGCCGATACGCAGTATTTT
CASSWGLAGVADTQYF
>-|15|-|TRBV6-6|TRBJ1-1
TGTGCCAGCAGTTACTCGTTACAGGTGAACACTGAAGCTTTCTTT
CASSYSLQVNTEAFF
>-|17|-|TRBV19|TRBJ2-3
TGTGCCAGTAGTATAACTTCTGGGGGGTCAAGCACAGATACGCAGTATTTT
CASSITSGGSSTDTQYF
>-|15|TRBD2|TRBV9|TRBJ2-1
TGTGCCAGCAGCGTAGGGCTAGCGGTCTACAATGAGCAGTTCTTC
CASSVGLAVYNEQFF
>-|15|TRBD1|TRBV19|TRBJ2-7
TGTGCCAGTAGCGCAAGCCTAACAGGGGAGTACGAGCAGTACTTC
CASSASLTGEYEQYF
>few|15|-|TRBV7-3|TRBJ1-3
TGTGCCAGCAGCTTAAACCCAGGGGTCGGAAACACCATATATTTT
CASSLNPGVGNTIYF
>-|17|-|TRBV15|TRBJ2-7
TGTGCCACCAGCAGTACCCTGCCTGACAGGTCTCCCTACGAGCAGTACTTC
CATSSTLPDRSPYEQYF
>-|16|-|TRBV18|TRBJ1-2
TGTGCCAGCTCACCACGGGGTCTGGGAGGTGCCTATGGCTACACCTTC
CASSPRGLGGAYGYTF
>-|15|-|TRBV18|TRBJ2-5
TGTGCCAGCTCGGAATCCAGGGGGGACCAAGAGACCCAGTACTTC
CASSESRGDQETQYF
>-|15|TRBD1|TRBV2|TRBJ2-3
TGTGCCAGCAGTGAAAGCAGGGGGCAAGGAGATACGCAGTATTTT
CASSESRGQGDTQYF
>-|13|-|TRBV27|TRBJ1-5
TGTGCCAGCAGGCCCAACCTTAATCAGCCCCAGCATTTT
CASRPNLNQPQHF
>-|14|-|TRBV21-1|TRBJ2-1
TGTGCCAGCGGACTAGCGGGGGGGCATAATGAGCAGTTCTTC
CASGLAGGHNEQFF
>-|12|-|TRBV6-5|TRBJ2-2
TGTGCCAGCAGCCTAAGCACCGGGGAGCTGTTTTTT
CASSLSTGELFF
>-|14|-|TRBV6-5|TRBJ1-4
TGTGCCAGCAGTTATACAAAGATGAATGAAAAACTGTTTTTT
CASSYTKMNEKLFF
>-|18|TRBD2|TRBV14|TRBJ2-5
TGTGCCAGCAGCCGAGGCTTAGCGGGAGCGACGAGGGTGGAGACCCAGTACTTC
CASSRGLAGATRVETQYF
>-|15|-|TRBV19|TRBJ1-6
TGTGCCAGTAGTATGATGAGCTCCTATAATTCACCCCTCCACTTT
CASSMMSSYNSPLHF
>once|14|-|TRBV19|TRBJ1-5
TGTGCCAGTAGTATACAGATTAGCAATCAGCCCCAGCATTTT
CASSIQISNQPQHF
>-|14|TRBD1|TRBV29-1|TRBJ2-1
TGCAGCGTAGCAGGGGGCGCGGTCTACAATGAGCAGTTCTTC
CSVAGGAVYNEQFF
>-|12|TRBD1|TRBV2|TRBJ1-2
TGTGCCAGCAGTCAACAGGGGGTCGGCTACACCTTC
CASSQQGVGYTF
>once|13|-|TRBV12-3/TRBV12-4|TRBJ1-2
TGTGCCAGCAGTTTATTACCAGGGGAGGGCTACACCTTC
CASSLLPGEGYTF